This TCR beta chain stems from a study of Graves' ophthalmopathy and Graves' hyperthyroidism. This clonotype was seen ten or more times. This CDR3 region has 15 residues. Germline values: CDR1 MDHEN, CDR2 SYDVKM. Trimming cost V 6 bases and J 5 bases; bases outside gene matches: 13. As the template, RNA transcripts were used to amplify TCR beta CDR3 regions. Second-round multiplex PCR followed a first-round RT-PCR using HTBI primers. Using its own MiXCR run on the multiplex PCR reads, TCRdb lists one record per CDR3 protein. The sample shows approximately 160,000 distinct CDR3 sequences, roughly two fifths of them seen only once.

Sequenced material: peripheral blood. The clonotype originates from a young man with Graves' ophthalmopathy. The chain recombines TRBV28 with TRBJ2-7; 7 positions match TRBD2. The CDR3 nucleotides read TGTGCCAGCAGCGATTGGGGGGGTGGGTGGCACGAGCAGTACTTC. The encoded protein is CASSDWGGGWHEQYF.